This record looks at one T cell receptor beta chain sequence and its context. The data derive from a study of control samples from healthy donors and cancer patients. Trimming shortened V by 4 bases and J by 6 bases, and 17 bases separated the two germline ends. The CDR3 spans 14 residues. The germline V gene encodes CDR1 SGHRS and CDR2 YFSETQ. Sequencing used immunoSEQ multiplex PCR; TCRdb keeps in-frame clones, though not all of them. The sample contains some 250,000 clones, more than 65% of which appear only once. Sequencing was done on a sample of PBMCs. This TCR came from a woman aged 55 to 70 with lung cancer. This sequence joins TRBV5-1 and TRBJ2-7, with D tentatively TRBD1 or TRBD2 (5 bases each). CDR3 nucleotides: TGCGCCAGCAGCCGAGGGACCGCTTCCCCCGAGCAGTACTTC. It codes for CASSRGTASPEQYF. Using reference TRBV5-1 and TRBJ2-7 for the parts outside the CDR3, the full variable domain is KAGVTQTPRYLIKTRGQQVTLSCSPISGHRSVSWYQQTPGQGLQFLFEYFSETQRNKGNFPGRFSGRQFSNSRSEMNVSTLELGDSALYLCASSRGTASPEQYFGPGTRLTVT.